The 23 T cell receptor beta chains presented below share a single source sample, sequenced in a study of T cells in Graves' hyperthyroidism and ophthalmopathy. TCR beta CDR3 regions were amplified from RNA. The HTBI primer set was used in a first-round RT-PCR of the TCR CDR3. MiXCR, run by TCRdb on the multiplex PCR reads, gives a single entry per CDR3 protein. The sample records 300,000 to 450,000 distinct CDR3 sequences, 15% to 20% being singletons. Sequencing input: blood. The receptor source for this set is a woman in her thirties or forties with Graves' ophthalmopathy.

Ten or more counts support this clonotype. The V gene is TRBV12-3 or TRBV12-4, the J gene TRBJ1-5; D gene unclear. The CDR3 is 13 residues long. V lost 8 bases and J lost 3, with 11 bases in between. The DNA of the CDR3 is TGTGCCAGCTGCCGACTGCTCAATCAGCCCCAGCATTTT. Protein: CASCRLLNQPQHF.

This clonotype was seen at least ten times. The rearrangement links TRBV12-3 or TRBV12-4 to TRBJ2-7; D possibly uses TRBD1 or TRBD2 (6 bases each). The CDR3 covers 19 residues. The V gene lost 3 bases and the J gene lost 5 bases, with 29 bases spanning the gap. CDR3 sequence (DNA): TGTGCCAGCAGTTTGAAGTTGCGGTTGATGCGGGACACTCGGGACGAGCAGTACTTC. Its translation: CASSLKLRLMRDTRDEQYF.

This chain links TRBV6-2 or TRBV6-3 with TRBJ2-7, with TRBD2 as a possible D gene (7 bases). Trimming left V 2 bases short and J 6 bases short, with 8 bases between. CDR1 MNHEY and CDR2 SVGEGT come from the germline V gene. The CDR3 extends over 12 amino acids. DNA of the CDR3: TGTGCCAGCAGTTACGCGGGGGCCGAGCAGTACTTC. This codes for CASSYAGAEQYF.

This clonotype was observed a handful of times. The rearrangement joins TRBV5-1 to TRBJ2-7; tentative D call: TRBD2 (6 bases). This CDR3 has 15 residues. V lost 4 bases and J lost 2, with 16 bases in between. The germline gives CDR1 SGHRS, CDR2 YFSETQ. CDR3 in amino acids: CASSPIGTYTYEQYF. CDR3 nucleotides: TGCGCCAGCAGCCCTATAGGGACTTATACCTACGAGCAGTACTTC. Complete variable domain (other parts from reference TRBV5-1 and TRBJ2-7): KAGVTQTPRYLIKTRGQQVTLSCSPISGHRSVSWYQQTPGQGLQFLFEYFSETQRNKGNFPGRFSGRQFSNSRSEMNVSTLELGDSALYLCASSPIGTYTYEQYFGPGTRLTVT.

This chain joins TRBV24-1 and TRBJ2-5; D is unresolved. Trimming removed 7 bases at V and 2 bases at J, with 10 bases between. The length of the CDR3 is 13 residues. Germline V lookup: CDR1 KGHDR, CDR2 SFDVKD. The CDR3 nucleotides read TGTGCCACCAGCGAACAGCTTCAAGAGACCCAGTACTTC. This sequence encodes CATSEQLQETQYF.

This clonotype was found a few times. A read error may produce the germline difference seen at one junction end. The chain has TRBV28 and TRBJ2-2, with D possibly matching TRBD2 (6 bases). CDR1 and CDR2 (germline): MDHEN, SYDVKM. The CDR3 has 14 amino acids. For the CDR3, the DNA is TGTGCCAGCAGATTATCTGGGGGGATCGGGGAGCTGTTTTTT. This gives the protein CASRLSGGIGELFF.

This clonotype has ten or more counts. This chain uses TRBV7-8 with TRBJ1-3; 7 bases are a match to TRBD1. The germline gives CDR1 SGHVS, CDR2 FQNEAQ. The V and J ends lost 5 bases and 0 bases, in that order; junction bases with no gene match: 4. The CDR3 consists of 15 residues. CDR3: CASSQQGSSGNTIYF. The CDR3 DNA follows: TGTGCCAGCAGCCAACAGGGGAGCTCTGGAAACACCATATATTTT. The full variable domain, in which reference TRBV7-8 and TRBJ1-3 provide the parts outside the CDR3, is GAGVSQSPRYKVAKRGQDVALRCDPISGHVSLFWYQQALGQGPEFLTYFQNEAQLDKSGLPSDRFFAERPEGSVSTLKIQRTQQEDSAVYLCASSQQGSSGNTIYFGEGSWLTVV.

This clonotype was found many times. The chain is built from TRBV27 and TRBJ1-5; 7 bases align to TRBD1. Per germline, CDR1 MNHEY and CDR2 SMNVEV (reference sequence). CDR3 length equals 14 residues. Germline trimming cut 6 bases from V and 3 bases from J; bases unmatched to any gene: 5. CDR3 residues: CASSPGTDNQPQHF. The CDR3 coding sequence is TGTGCCAGCAGCCCAGGGACAGACAATCAGCCCCAGCATTTT.

This clonotype was seen at least ten times. The chain carries TRBV20-1 and TRBJ1-1; D is perhaps TRBD1 (5 bases). Germline CDR1 is DFQATT and CDR2 is SNEGSKA (reference sequence). V was cut by 6 bases and J by 1 base, with 12 bases left in between. The CDR3 totals 13 residues. Here the CDR3 reads CSARDGGNTEAFF. The CDR3, as DNA: TGCAGTGCCCGAGATGGGGGGAACACTGAAGCTTTCTTT.

This clonotype has a count of ten or more. V gene TRBV30 combines with J gene TRBJ1-1; D not certain. CDR3 length: 15 amino acids. Germline V gene sequence: CDR1 GTSNPN, CDR2 SVGIG (reference sequence). The V gene lost 0 bases and the J gene lost 0 bases, with 11 bases spanning the gap. CDR3 nucleotides: TGTGCCTGGAGTGTAGGTATAACGATGAACACTGAAGCTTTCTTT. This translates into CAWSVGITMNTEAFF.

At least ten counts were recorded for this clonotype. The chain carries TRBV4-3 and TRBJ1-2; D is unclear. CDR3 size: 16 residues. V shed 0 bases and J shed 0 bases, with 11 bases lying between them. In germline, CDR1 is LGHNA, CDR2 YSLEER. The CDR3 region is CASSQDVGSSNYGYTF. CDR3 in DNA: TGCGCCAGCAGCCAAGATGTCGGCAGTTCTAACTATGGCTACACCTTC.

This clonotype was seen ten or more times. In DNA, the CDR3 is TGTGCCAGCAGTCCCGGACGCGCTAGCTACAATGAGCAGTTCTTC. The encoded protein is CASSPGRASYNEQFF. This rearrangement joins TRBV12-3 or TRBV12-4 to TRBJ2-1; D remains unclear. The CDR3 loop spans 15 amino acids. The V end was cut by 5 bases, the J end by 3 bases, with 14 bases between.

The J gene is TRBJ2-5, the V gene TRBV6-1, with 9 bases matching TRBD2. Trimming cost V 6 bases and J 4 bases; bases outside gene matches: 6. The length of the CDR3 is 14 residues. Germline loops: CDR1 MNHNS, CDR2 SASEGT. Here the CDR3 reads CASRGSGSGETQYF. DNA of the CDR3: TGTGCCAGCAGAGGTAGCGGGAGTGGAGAGACCCAGTACTTC.

In this sample, this clonotype turned up many times. The chain employs TRBV20-1 and TRBJ2-7; 15 bases map to TRBD2. V was clipped by 6 bases and J by 6 bases; unmatched bases: 9. The length of the CDR3 is 15 residues. Per germline, CDR1 DFQATT and CDR2 SNEGSKA (reference sequence). The CDR3 loop is CSATGTSGRWGEQYF. In DNA, the CDR3 is TGCAGTGCAACAGGGACTAGCGGGAGGTGGGGCGAGCAGTACTTC.

The J gene is TRBJ1-5, the V gene TRBV11-2; TRBD1 aligns across 9 bases. The germline gives CDR1 SGHAT, CDR2 FQNNGV. This CDR3 spans 14 amino acids. The ends lost 6 bases at V and 6 bases at J; junction bases unmatched: 6. The CDR3 here is CASRLPGQGQPQHF. CDR3 in DNA: TGTGCCAGCAGACTTCCGGGACAGGGTCAGCCCCAGCATTTT.

The rearrangement joins TRBV4-3 to TRBJ1-2; D is possibly TRBD1 (5 bases). Germline V gene data show CDR1 as LGHNA and CDR2 as YSLEER. The CDR3 contains 16 residues. Trimming pared 0 bases from V and 4 bases from J, leaving 15 bases between. CDR3: CASSQERRVVPYGYTF. In DNA, the CDR3 is TGCGCCAGCAGCCAAGAACGCAGGGTGGTACCCTATGGCTACACCTTC.

The chain combines TRBV19 with TRBJ2-6; D is perhaps TRBD1 or TRBD2 (5 bases each). The germline V gene has CDR1 LNHDA and CDR2 SQIVND (reference sequence). Trimming took off 6 bases at V and 2 bases at J, with 11 bases between the two ends. The CDR3 is 15 amino acids. CDR3 in DNA: TGTGCCAGTAGGGGTTGGGACCCTGGGGCCAACGTCCTGACTTTC. This sequence encodes CASRGWDPGANVLTF.

This clonotype was observed at least ten times. The CDR3 reads CASSITTSGNTGELFF. The CDR3, as DNA: TGTGCCAGCAGCATTACGACTAGCGGCAACACCGGGGAGCTGTTTTTT. V usage is TRBV11-1 and J usage is TRBJ2-2; 9 bases are shared with TRBD2. This CDR3 is 16 amino acids long. V lost 5 bases to trimming and J lost 2 bases; unmatched junction nucleotides: 6. CDR1 is SGHAT and CDR2 is FQDESV in the germline V gene (reference sequence).

This clonotype was seen at least ten times. The rearrangement links TRBV2 to TRBJ1-1, with TRBD1 matching 9 bases. CDR1 SNHLY and CDR2 FYNNEI come from the germline V gene. Trimming cost V 0 bases and J 9 bases; bases outside gene matches: 2. The CDR3 is made up of 13 amino acids. The CDR3 DNA follows: TGTGCCAGCAGTGAAGCTAACAGGGGGCAAGCTTTCTTT. Its translation: CASSEANRGQAFF.

This clonotype was recorded at least ten times. The genes are TRBV12-3 or TRBV12-4 and TRBJ2-7; 13 bases are shared with TRBD2. Unmatched junction bases numbered 15, after V lost 6 bases and J lost 4 bases. CDR3 length: 18 residues. The CDR3 nucleotides are TGTGCCAGCAGCCACCCCGGGACTAGCGGGACACCGATATACGAGCAGTACTTC. It translates to CASSHPGTSGTPIYEQYF.

This clonotype was observed many times. The chain uses TRBV12-3 or TRBV12-4 and TRBJ2-7; D unclear. This CDR3 contains 13 residues. V was shortened by 1 base and J by 2 bases, with 6 bases between the two germline ends. The CDR3 loop is CASSLGPTYEQYF. CDR3 nucleotide sequence: TGTGCCAGCAGTTTAGGTCCAACCTACGAGCAGTACTTC.

The sample holds many counts of this clonotype. The rearrangement uses TRBV6-5 and TRBJ2-2; 8 nucleotides match TRBD2. The CDR3 is 16 residues long. Germline V gene data show CDR1 as MNHEY and CDR2 as SVGAGI. J was trimmed by 3 bases and V by 2 bases; bases with no gene match: 5. The CDR3: CASSYKGGLDTGELFF. The CDR3 DNA sequence: TGTGCCAGCAGTTACAAGGGGGGACTAGACACCGGGGAGCTGTTTTTT.

In its sample, this clonotype was seen many times. The chain joins TRBV6-1 to TRBJ1-1; no clear D. CDR3 length: 13 residues. V was shortened by 5 bases and J by 4 bases, with 11 bases between the two germline ends. The germline V gene has CDR1 MNHNS and CDR2 SASEGT. The CDR3 reads CASSPTWGTEAFF. DNA for the CDR3: TGTGCCAGCAGTCCCACCTGGGGCACTGAAGCTTTCTTT.